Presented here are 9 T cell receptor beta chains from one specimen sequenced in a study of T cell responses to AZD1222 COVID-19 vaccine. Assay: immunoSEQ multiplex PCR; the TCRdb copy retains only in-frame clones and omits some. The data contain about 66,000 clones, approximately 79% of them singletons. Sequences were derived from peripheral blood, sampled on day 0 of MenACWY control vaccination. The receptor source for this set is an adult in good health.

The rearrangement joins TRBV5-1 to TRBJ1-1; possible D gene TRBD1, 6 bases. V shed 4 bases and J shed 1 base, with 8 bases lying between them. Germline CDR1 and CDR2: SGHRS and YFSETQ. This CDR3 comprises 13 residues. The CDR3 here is CASSPGENTEAFF. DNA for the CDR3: TGCGCCAGCAGCCCAGGGGAGAACACTGAAGCTTTCTTT.

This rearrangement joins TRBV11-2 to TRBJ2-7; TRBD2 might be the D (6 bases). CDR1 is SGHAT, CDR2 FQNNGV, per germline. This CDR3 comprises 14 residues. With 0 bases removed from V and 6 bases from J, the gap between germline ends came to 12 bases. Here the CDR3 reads CASSLETGVGEQYF. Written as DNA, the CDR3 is TGTGCCAGCAGCTTAGAAACGGGGGTCGGCGAGCAGTACTTC. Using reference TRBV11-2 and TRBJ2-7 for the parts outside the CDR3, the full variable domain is EAGVAQSPRYKIIEKRQSVAFWCNPISGHATLYWYQQILGQGPKLLIQFQNNGVVDDSQLPKDRFSAERLKGVDSTLKIQPAKLEDSAVYLCASSLETGVGEQYFGPGTRLTVT.

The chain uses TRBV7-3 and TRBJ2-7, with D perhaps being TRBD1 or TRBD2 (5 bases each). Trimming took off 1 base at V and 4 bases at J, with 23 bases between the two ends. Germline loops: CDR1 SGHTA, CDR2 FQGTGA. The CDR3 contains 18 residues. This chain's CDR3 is CASSLRPDTRGRAYEQYF. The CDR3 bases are TGTGCCAGCAGCTTAAGGCCAGACACCCGGGGCAGAGCTTACGAGCAGTACTTC.

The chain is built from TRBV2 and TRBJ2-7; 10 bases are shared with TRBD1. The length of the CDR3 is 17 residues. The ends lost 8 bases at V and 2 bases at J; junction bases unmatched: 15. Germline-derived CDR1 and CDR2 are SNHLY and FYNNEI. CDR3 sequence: CASRRDRGQLTPYEQYF. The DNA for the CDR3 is TGTGCCAGCCGGCGGGACAGGGGCCAATTGACCCCCTACGAGCAGTACTTC.

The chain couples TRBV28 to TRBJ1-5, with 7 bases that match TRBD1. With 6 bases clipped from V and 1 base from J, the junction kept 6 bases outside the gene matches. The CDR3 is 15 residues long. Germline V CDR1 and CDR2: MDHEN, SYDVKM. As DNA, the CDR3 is TGTGCCAGCAGCCCGACGGGACAGAGCAATCAGCCCCAGCATTTT. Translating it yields CASSPTGQSNQPQHF. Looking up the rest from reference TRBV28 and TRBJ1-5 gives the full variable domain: DVKVTQSSRYLVKRTGEKVFLECVQDMDHENMFWYRQDPGLGLRLIYFSYDVKMKEKGDIPEGYSVSREKKERFSLILESASTNQTSMYLCASSPTGQSNQPQHFGDGTRLSIL.

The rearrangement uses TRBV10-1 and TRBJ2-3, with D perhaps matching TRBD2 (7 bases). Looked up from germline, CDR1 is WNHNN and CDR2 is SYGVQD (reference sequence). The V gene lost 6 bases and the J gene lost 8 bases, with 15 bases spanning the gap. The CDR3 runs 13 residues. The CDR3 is CASRVAGAVTQYF. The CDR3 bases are TGCGCCAGCAGGGTGGCGGGGGCCGTTACGCAGTATTTT.

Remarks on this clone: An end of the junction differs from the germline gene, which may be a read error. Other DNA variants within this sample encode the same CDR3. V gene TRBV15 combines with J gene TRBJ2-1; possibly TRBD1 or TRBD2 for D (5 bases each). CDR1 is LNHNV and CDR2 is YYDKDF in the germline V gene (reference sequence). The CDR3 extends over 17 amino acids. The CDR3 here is CATSRDLPDLGVGEQFF. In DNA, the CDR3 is TGCGCCACCAGCAGAGACCTCCCAGATTTGGGGGTGGGTGAGCAGTTCTTC.

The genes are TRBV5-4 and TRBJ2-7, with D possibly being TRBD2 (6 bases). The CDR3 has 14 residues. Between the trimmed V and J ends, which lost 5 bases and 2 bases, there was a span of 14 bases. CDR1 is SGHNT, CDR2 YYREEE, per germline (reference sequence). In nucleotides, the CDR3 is TGTGCCAGCAGTCTTGGAGGGGAAACCTACGAGCAGTACTTC. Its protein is CASSLGGETYEQYF.

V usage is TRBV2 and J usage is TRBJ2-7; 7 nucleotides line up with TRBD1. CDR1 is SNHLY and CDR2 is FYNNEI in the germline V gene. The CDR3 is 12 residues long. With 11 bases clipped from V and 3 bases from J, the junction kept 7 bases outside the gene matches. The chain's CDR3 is CAGGQLNYEQYF. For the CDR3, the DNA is TGTGCCGGGGGACAGTTGAACTACGAGCAGTACTTC. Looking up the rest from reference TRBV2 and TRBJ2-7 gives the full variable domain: EPEVTQTPSHQVTQMGQEVILRCVPISNHLYFYWYRQILGQKVEFLVSFYNNEISEKSEIFDDQFSVERPDGSNFTLKIRSTKLEDSAMYFCAGGQLNYEQYFGPGTRLTVT.